This T cell receptor beta chain was captured by sequencing in a study of blood T cell repertoires in COVID-19. Looking at the study overall: The United States, Italy and Spain provided the acute and convalescent COVID-19 samples. T cells, B-cell-depleted T cells, or PBMCs supplied cDNA or gDNA.

Some clones are missing from TCRdb's copy, which holds only in-frame ones; the method was immunoSEQ multiplex PCR. This sample has 150,000 to 200,000 clones; roughly nine tenths occur once, and the top ten carry roughly 9.8%. The CDR3 runs to 17 residues. V shed 5 bases, J shed 5 bases, and the junction held 14 bases outside the gene matches. The V gene's germline CDR1 is MNHEY and CDR2 SVGEGT. The sequence was obtained from a woman aged 60-75 years with COVID-19, enrolled during active disease. Specimen: peripheral blood. This sequence joins TRBV6-2 or TRBV6-3 and TRBJ2-7; 11 bases align to TRBD1. The CDR3, as DNA: TGTGCCAGCAGTCATCTTACGGGGACAGGGGGGTACGACGAGCAGTACTTC. Translated: CASSHLTGTGGYDEQYF.